This T cell receptor beta chain came from a study of neoadjuvant nivolumab and ipilimumab in lung cancer. The assay was immunoSEQ multiplex PCR, and TCRdb's table has in-frame clones only and misses some. Among 25,000 to 30,000 clones listed, 60% to 85% were seen once. V dropped 1 base and J dropped 3 bases, with 0 bases sitting between them. The length of the CDR3 is 11 residues. Germline V gene lookup returns CDR1 MNHNS and CDR2 SASEGT. Remarks on this clone: Antigen unknown.

Findings and limits, study-wide: From pretherapy to surgery, tumor richness and clonality rose with dual therapy. Resected-tumor TCR richness correlated positively with pretherapy blood richness. A small number of samples were TCR sequenced.

The chain uses TRBV6-1 and TRBJ1-1; D remains unclear. Source: tumor tissue, taken after neoadjuvant nivolumab, alone or with ipilimumab, at or shortly before surgery. This clonotype originated in an adult with non-small cell lung cancer. CDR3 sequence: CASSEDTEAFF. The CDR3 DNA is TGTGCCAGCAGTGAAGACACTGAAGCTTTCTTT.